The next 8 T cell receptor beta chains were all read from a single sample in a study of cytomegalovirus exposure and HLA in healthy donors. 13 Jbeta primers and 60 Vbeta primers were used for the PCR. Libraries were prepared by immunoSEQ multiplex PCR; TCRdb keeps only in-frame clonotypes and omits some of them. Of approximately 160,000 clones detected, 80% appear once; the ten largest clones hold 6% to 7.5%. Sequencing was performed on PBMCs. The receptor source for this set is a man under 40 in good health and CMV-seropositive.

The chain uses TRBV5-5 and TRBJ1-5; no clear D. The ends were cut back, 0 bases at V and 4 bases at J, with 5 bases in the middle. The CDR3 runs 13 residues. Germline V gene sequence: CDR1 SGHKS, CDR2 YYEKEE (reference sequence). The CDR3 is CASSLGANQPQHF. DNA of the CDR3: TGTGCCAGCAGCTTGGGGGCTAATCAGCCCCAGCATTTT.

The chain uses TRBV4-1 and TRBJ2-7, with a tentative D call TRBD2 (5 bases). The germline V and J ends were trimmed by 1 base and 4 bases, with 20 bases remaining between them. Germline CDR1 is MGHRA and CDR2 is YSYEKL. The CDR3 spans 17 residues. This CDR3 reads CASSQVWARLALYEQYF. The CDR3 bases are TGCGCCAGCAGCCAAGTCTGGGCGAGGCTAGCCCTATACGAGCAGTACTTC.

The CDR3 DNA reads as TGCGCCAGCAGCCAACCCTCCCACTGGGCACTAGCGGGGGACCTCTACAATGAGCAGTTCTTC. Amino acids: CASSQPSHWALAGDLYNEQFF. The rearrangement joins TRBV4-1 to TRBJ2-1; 11 nucleotides agree with TRBD2. After removal of 2 bases from V and 3 bases from J, the junction contained 18 bases not matched to a gene. The CDR3 spans 21 residues. Germline assignment: CDR1 MGHRA and CDR2 YSYEKL.

The V call is TRBV25-1, the J call TRBJ1-5; weak D call: TRBD1 (6 bases). CDR3 length: 15 residues. Germline lookup yields CDR1 MGHDK and CDR2 SYGVNS. V was trimmed by 7 bases and J by 3 bases, leaving 16 bases between them. The CDR3 bases are TGTGCCAGCAAAGGTGGGGGCTACGACAATCAGCCCCAGCATTTT. Translation: CASKGGGYDNQPQHF.

V usage is TRBV30 and J usage is TRBJ2-3; 16 bases line up with TRBD2. Germline CDR1 reads GTSNPN; CDR2 reads SVGIG (reference sequence). CDR3 length equals 15 residues. After removal of 4 bases from V and 6 bases from J, the junction contained 4 bases not matched to a gene. The CDR3 protein is CAWTGTSGGVDTQYF. The CDR3 region has the DNA TGTGCCTGGACGGGGACTAGCGGGGGGGTGGATACGCAGTATTTT.

In its sample, this clone was seen once. The chain couples TRBV19 to TRBJ2-5, with a possible D match to TRBD2 (6 bases). The length of the CDR3 is 16 residues. V was shortened by 5 bases and J by 1 base, with 17 bases between the two germline ends. CDR1 LNHDA and CDR2 SQIVND come from the germline V gene (reference sequence). The CDR3 loop is CASSYLRTISQETQYF. The CDR3 nucleotides are TGTGCCAGTAGTTATCTTAGGACTATATCCCAAGAGACCCAGTACTTC.

This chain uses TRBV7-2 with TRBJ1-6; a weak D match, TRBD1 (6 bases). The ends were cut back, 3 bases at V and 0 bases at J, with 6 bases in the middle. Germline V gene lookup returns CDR1 SGHTA and CDR2 FQGNSA. The CDR3 totals 15 residues. CDR3 sequence reads: CASSFRGSYNSPLHF. DNA of the CDR3: TGTGCCAGCAGCTTCAGGGGCTCCTATAATTCACCCCTCCACTTT.

The CDR3 DNA is TGTGCCAGCAGCTTAGGTCTCAGTCAAGAGACCCAGTACTTC. It yields the protein CASSLGLSQETQYF. The chain links TRBV7-9 to TRBJ2-5; the D is unclear. Per germline, CDR1 SEHNR and CDR2 FQNEAQ (reference sequence). The V end lost 1 base, the J end lost 2 bases, and 8 bases lay between the germline ends. This CDR3 region has 14 residues. Full variable domain (remainder filled in from reference TRBV7-9 and TRBJ2-5): DTGVSQNPRHKITKRGQNVTFRCDPISEHNRLYWYRQTLGQGPEFLTYFQNEAQLEKSRLLSDRFSAERPKGSFSTLEIQRTEQGDSAMYLCASSLGLSQETQYFGPGTRLLVL.